This TCR beta chain was captured in a study of human thymus T cells. Study-wide results and limits: V and J genes seemed to be used with bias in thymic and blood repertoires.

Regarding this clone: The antigen remains undetermined.

Those donating were healthy Finnish infants in corrective surgery for congenital heart defects. During surgery, about 0.45-1 mL peripheral blood was drawn from four of eight donors. Blood DNA came from all available leukocytes, not a fixed cell number. Repertoires were generated with immunoSEQ multiplex PCR, while TCRdb's copy carries only in-frame clones and drops some. Of over 35,000 clones listed, roughly 94% are singletons. J was trimmed by 0 bases and V by 11 bases; bases with no gene match: 9. CDR3 length: 16 residues. CDR1 is MRHNA, CDR2 SNTAGT, per germline. The sequence was obtained from a boy less than two years old with a congenital heart defect but otherwise immunologically healthy. Sequenced material: blood. This chain uses TRBV6-4 with TRBJ2-3; 12 bases match TRBD2. The CDR3 reads CAGPSGGAPSTDTQYF. For the CDR3, the DNA is TGTGCCGGTCCTAGCGGGGGGGCCCCTAGCACAGATACGCAGTATTTT.